Listed below are T cell receptor beta chains from one sample, sequenced in a study of shared clonotypes between healthy human individuals. The assay was immunoSEQ multiplex PCR, and TCRdb's table has in-frame clones only and misses some. The table has under 600,000 clones, roughly 79% seen once; the top ten hold around 11%. Sequencing input: PBMCs. Receptor source: a woman aged 40 to 50 in good health. Some clones in this sample may be carry-over from other donors' samples. Each CDR3 is given with its conserved first and last residue. The order of the fields is J gene, clone size, CDR3 length, D gene, V gene, CDR3 protein, CDR3 DNA. A D gene is named only where the DNA matches it firmly. Size is stated for part of the rows, as once, few or many counts, or as a class when the clone is expanded.

TRBJ1-4,-,13,TRBD1,TRBV28,CASTGQNNEKLFF,TGTGCCAGCACGGGACAGAATAATGAAAAACTGTTTTTT
TRBJ1-5,-,15,-,TRBV10-3,CAISEGGPGSRPQHF,TGTGCCATCAGTGAGGGGGGTCCAGGATCCCGACCCCAGCATTTT
TRBJ2-5,-,14,TRBD1,TRBV7-9,CASRAGGTQETQYF,TGTGCCAGCAGGGCAGGGGGCACACAAGAGACCCAGTACTTC
TRBJ1-4,-,15,TRBD1,TRBV7-2,CASSNRQGTNEKLFF,TGTGCCAGCAGCAACCGACAGGGAACCAATGAAAAACTGTTTTTT
TRBJ2-7,-,16,TRBD2,TRBV5-4,CASSMGLAGVTYEQYF,TGTGCCAGCAGCATGGGACTAGCGGGAGTCACCTACGAGCAGTACTTC
TRBJ2-2,-,17,TRBD2,TRBV5-4,CASSQDGAGPNTGELFF,TGTGCCAGCAGCCAGGACGGAGCGGGGCCTAACACCGGGGAGCTGTTTTTT
TRBJ1-2,few,14,TRBD1,TRBV6-1,CASSLDRGGYGYTF,TGTGCCAGCAGTTTGGACAGGGGTGGCTATGGCTACACCTTC
TRBJ1-1,-,14,TRBD1,TRBV7-2,CASSPRTGLSEAFF,TGTGCCAGCAGCCCGCGGACAGGCCTTTCTGAAGCTTTCTTT
TRBJ2-1,few,16,TRBD2,TRBV7-8,CASSGLRLAGVDEQFF,TGTGCCAGCAGCGGCCTCAGACTAGCGGGGGTCGACGAGCAGTTCTTC
TRBJ2-3,-,14,-,TRBV18,CASSPRESTDTQYF,TGTGCCAGCTCACCTAGGGAGAGCACAGATACGCAGTATTTT
TRBJ2-1,-,12,-,TRBV6-1,CASNPRGGEQFF,TGTGCCAGCAACCCCAGGGGGGGAGAGCAGTTCTTC
TRBJ2-4,-,13,-,TRBV19,CASSRLGVNIQYF,TGTGCCAGTAGTAGACTTGGGGTGAACATTCAGTACTTC
TRBJ2-7,-,11,-,TRBV6-9,CASRKGWEQYF,TGTGCCAGCAGGAAGGGGTGGGAGCAGTACTTC
TRBJ2-2,-,13,-,TRBV7-2,CASSLRGGGELFF,TGTGCCAGCAGCTTAAGAGGAGGCGGGGAGCTGTTTTTT
TRBJ1-1,-,13,TRBD1,TRBV4-1,CASSQTGVTEAFF,TGCGCCAGCAGCCAAACAGGGGTCACTGAAGCTTTCTTT
TRBJ2-2,-,14,-,TRBV6-5,CASSSGQHTGELFF,TGTGCCAGCAGCTCCGGACAGCACACCGGGGAGCTGTTTTTT
TRBJ2-5,many,14,-,TRBV5-1,CASRMGPYQETQYF,TGCGCCAGCAGGATGGGACCGTACCAAGAGACCCAGTACTTC
TRBJ1-2,-,16,TRBD1,TRBV5-8,CASSLEGQPNRDGYTF,TGTGCCAGCAGCTTGGAGGGACAGCCTAACAGGGACGGCTACACCTTC
TRBJ2-3,-,17,TRBD2,TRBV4-3,CASSQGVPAGVWDTQYF,TGCGCCAGCAGCCAAGGGGTCCCAGCGGGAGTCTGGGATACGCAGTATTTT
TRBJ1-1,-,14,TRBD1,TRBV9,CASSAGTAGSEAFF,TGTGCCAGCAGCGCCGGGACAGCCGGCAGTGAAGCTTTCTTT
TRBJ1-5,-,15,-,TRBV2,CASRGTDFSNQPQHF,TGTGCCAGCAGGGGGACGGACTTCAGCAATCAGCCCCAGCATTTT
TRBJ2-7,-,12,-,TRBV6-5,CASSPLAGEQYF,TGTGCCAGCAGTCCCTTAGCAGGCGAGCAGTACTTC
TRBJ2-7,-,15,TRBD2,TRBV7-2,CASSLWTSRPYEQYF,TGTGCCAGCAGCCTATGGACTAGCCGACCCTACGAGCAGTACTTC
TRBJ2-1,-,14,TRBD2,TRBV4-2,CASSPGLAGREQFF,TGTGCCAGCAGCCCGGGACTAGCGGGGAGGGAGCAGTTCTTC
TRBJ2-7,-,13,TRBD1,TRBV11-3,CASSTGTGVLQYF,TGTGCCAGCAGCACCGGGACAGGGGTTTTGCAGTACTTC
TRBJ1-5,many,18,-,TRBV21-1,CASSTSVRDRAFNQPQHF,TGTGCCAGCAGCACATCGGTCCGGGACAGGGCTTTCAATCAGCCCCAGCATTTT
TRBJ2-7,-,16,-,TRBV21-1,CASSKDSGRAPLEQYF,TGTGCCAGCAGCAAAGATAGCGGGAGGGCCCCTCTCGAGCAGTACTTC
TRBJ2-2,-,15,TRBD2,TRBV10-3,CAISRTSGGTGELFF,TGTGCCATCAGTCGTACTAGCGGGGGAACCGGGGAGCTGTTTTTT
TRBJ2-2,-,14,TRBD2,TRBV10-2,CATGASGFTGELFF,TGCGCCACCGGGGCTAGCGGTTTCACCGGGGAGCTGTTTTTT
TRBJ2-1,-,13,-,TRBV25-1,CASEGAGSNEQFF,TGTGCCAGCGAGGGGGCCGGGAGCAATGAGCAGTTCTTC
TRBJ1-4,few,15,-,TRBV28,CASSETSGGQEKLFF,TGTGCCAGCAGTGAAACTTCGGGGGGCCAAGAAAAACTGTTTTTT
TRBJ2-7,-,14,TRBD1,TRBV2,CASLGQGGAYEQYF,TGTGCCAGCTTGGGACAGGGGGGCGCCTACGAGCAGTACTTC
TRBJ2-1,few,16,-,TRBV7-9,CASSLNRQNSYNEQFF,TGTGCCAGCAGCTTGAACCGACAGAATTCCTACAATGAGCAGTTCTTC
TRBJ1-6,-,12,-,TRBV28,CASVTGSSPLHF,TGTGCCAGCGTGACGGGAAGTTCACCCCTCCACTTT
TRBJ1-5,-,14,TRBD1,TRBV30,CAWSGTGSHQPQHF,TGTGCCTGGAGTGGGACAGGATCTCATCAGCCCCAGCATTTT
TRBJ2-7,once,13,TRBD2,TRBV5-1,CASRLAGEYEQYF,TGCGCCAGCAGACTAGCGGGAGAATACGAGCAGTACTTC
TRBJ1-2,-,13,-,TRBV27,CASSLRVGYGYTF,TGTGCCAGCAGTTTGAGGGTGGGGTATGGCTACACCTTC
TRBJ1-5,-,12,-,TRBV18,CASSPGGQPQHF,TGTGCCAGCTCACCAGGGGGACAGCCCCAGCATTTT
TRBJ2-7,-,14,TRBD1,TRBV28,CASRDRDLADEQYF,TGTGCCAGCAGGGACAGGGATCTGGCTGACGAGCAGTACTTC
TRBJ2-3,once,15,TRBD2,TRBV5-1,CASSLSGSAADTQYF,TGCGCCAGCAGCCTTAGCGGGAGTGCGGCAGATACGCAGTATTTT